This paragraph covers one T cell receptor (beta chain) sequence. Its specificity is unknown. In the same sample, other DNA sequences code for this CDR3. The data stem from a study of T cells in tumors after PD-1 blockade. Study details: During anti-PD-1 treatment, some patients continued daily vismodegib 150 mg. Mean per blood sample: about 100,000 templates (about 21,000-290,000), some 36,000 unique clonotypes.

Germline CDR1 is LGHDT and CDR2 is YNNKEL (reference sequence). The CDR3 loop spans 13 amino acids. Trimming removed 1 base from V and 5 bases from J, with 6 bases in between. General study points: Blood contained about 40% of the tumor's TCR clonotypes.

Clones were sequenced by immunoSEQ multiplex PCR, and TCRdb holds only the in-frame ones, with some missing. The data hold fewer than 50,000 clones, with 65% to 85% observed a single time. The specimen was PBMCs, collected before anti-PD-1 treatment. This chain joins TRBV3-1 (or the pseudogene TRBV3-2) and TRBJ2-1, with D unresolved. The TCR comes from a human donor with basal cell carcinoma. CDR3: CASSQVVNNEQFF. The CDR3 nucleotides read TGTGCCAGCAGCCAAGTAGTGAACAATGAGCAGTTCTTC.